This passage covers 24 T cell receptor beta chains from one sample sequenced in a study of T cell responses to AZD1222 COVID-19 vaccine. Repertoires were generated with immunoSEQ multiplex PCR, while TCRdb's copy carries only in-frame clones and drops some. The sample includes around 99,000 clones, about 92% seen only once; the top ten take more than 9.5%. The specimen was peripheral blood, collected on day 0 of AZD1222 vaccination. These receptors came from an adult in good health.

The V call is TRBV2, the J call TRBJ2-5, with D perhaps TRBD2 (6 bases). The CDR3 has 14 residues. V was pared by 8 bases and J by 5 bases, with 18 bases between. The germline V gene has CDR1 SNHLY and CDR2 FYNNEI. The CDR3 protein is CASDRSVGSETQYF. The CDR3 region has the DNA TGTGCCAGCGATAGGAGTGTCGGGAGCGAGACCCAGTACTTC.

In its sample, this clone was seen a few times. The gene calls are TRBV29-1 and TRBJ2-3; D possibly corresponds to TRBD1 (5 bases). Germline V gene lookup returns CDR1 SQVTM and CDR2 ANQGSEA. V lost 6 bases and J 4 bases, leaving 14 bases between the germline ends. This CDR3 comprises 13 residues. The CDR3 reads CSVRIQGADTQYF. For the CDR3, the DNA is TGCAGCGTCCGAATTCAGGGTGCAGATACGCAGTATTTT.

This sequence joins TRBV2 and TRBJ1-5, with D unclear. Looked up from germline, CDR1 is SNHLY and CDR2 is FYNNEI. This CDR3 region has 13 residues. V dropped 3 bases and J dropped 6 bases, with 9 bases sitting between them. This CDR3 reads CASSDGAIQPQHF. CDR3 nucleotides: TGTGCCAGCAGTGATGGTGCGATTCAGCCCCAGCATTTT.

The chain uses TRBV6-1 and TRBJ1-2, with a possible D match to TRBD1 (5 bases). V dropped 0 bases and J dropped 12 bases, with 20 bases sitting between them. From germline, CDR1 is MNHNS and CDR2 SASEGT. The CDR3 is made up of 15 amino acids. CDR3 sequence (DNA): TGTGCCAGCAGTGAAGCCGGGACGGCCTCAGCGCGAGACACCTTC. It is translated as CASSEAGTASARDTF.

CDR3 sequence (DNA): TGTGCCAGCAGAGAGGTCGCCACCTACGAGCAGTACTTC. It is translated as CASREVATYEQYF. This rearrangement joins TRBV6-5 to TRBJ2-7; no definite D call. Germline-derived CDR1 and CDR2 are MNHEY and SVGAGI. The CDR3 is made up of 13 amino acids. The ends were cut back, 6 bases at V and 2 bases at J, with 11 bases in the middle.

The gene calls are TRBV15 and TRBJ2-7, with D unresolved. The CDR3 totals 13 residues. With 1 base removed from V and 3 bases from J, the gap between germline ends came to 7 bases. CDR1 is LNHNV and CDR2 is YYDKDF in the germline V gene (reference sequence). The chain's CDR3 is CATSRVKGYEQYF. CDR3 bases: TGTGCCACCAGCAGAGTGAAGGGCTACGAGCAGTACTTC.

This clone was seen only once. The rearrangement links TRBV7-2 to TRBJ2-1, with TRBD2 matching 9 bases. V shed 3 bases, J shed 3 bases, and the junction held 3 bases outside the gene matches. This CDR3 has 15 residues. Germline V gene data show CDR1 as SGHTA and CDR2 as FQGNSA. The CDR3 region has the DNA TGTGCCAGCAGCTTGGCGGGGGGGAACTACAATGAGCAGTTCTTC. As protein: CASSLAGGNYNEQFF.

The chain links TRBV4-1 to TRBJ2-1; the match to TRBD2 covers 7 bases. This CDR3 is built from 17 residues. The J segment lost 3 bases and the V segment lost 2 bases, leaving 10 bases of the junction unmatched. Germline lookup yields CDR1 MGHRA and CDR2 YSYEKL. The DNA of the CDR3 is TGCGCCAGCAGCCAAACAATCGGGACTATCGACTACAATGAGCAGTTCTTC. It specifies CASSQTIGTIDYNEQFF.

V usage is TRBV4-1 and J usage is TRBJ1-2, with no clear D. Germline CDR1 and CDR2: MGHRA and YSYEKL. This CDR3 comprises 15 residues. Between the trimmed V and J ends, which lost 0 bases and 0 bases, there was a span of 8 bases. In DNA form, the CDR3 reads TGCGCCAGCAGCCAAGACGTTACAGCTAACTATGGCTACACCTTC. It yields the protein CASSQDVTANYGYTF.

The chain joins TRBV30 to TRBJ1-5; D may be TRBD1 (6 bases). Deletions cut 4 bases from V and 3 bases from J, with 16 bases between. The germline V gene has CDR1 GTSNPN and CDR2 SVGIG (reference sequence). This CDR3 has 15 residues. In DNA form, the CDR3 reads TGTGCCTGGACCCAACAGGGTGGGACCAATCAGCCCCAGCATTTT. It specifies CAWTQQGGTNQPQHF.

This clone was detected a few times. The chain is built from TRBV5-4 and TRBJ1-2; no reliable D call. Germline V gene sequence: CDR1 SGHNT, CDR2 YYREEE (reference sequence). This CDR3 is built from 15 residues. V dropped 3 bases and J dropped 8 bases, with 20 bases sitting between them. CDR3 nucleotides: TGTGCCAGCAGCTCGGAACCTCCAGTACTATCCGGCTACACCTTC. This gives the protein CASSSEPPVLSGYTF. The full variable domain, its missing parts supplied by reference TRBV5-4 and TRBJ1-2, is ETGVTQSPTHLIKTRGQQVTLRCSSQSGHNTVSWYQQALGQGPQFIFQYYREEENGRGNFPPRFSGLQFPNYSSELNVNALELDDSALYLCASSSEPPVLSGYTFGSGTRLTVV.

The genes are TRBV2 and TRBJ1-1; the D is unclear. CDR3 length equals 13 residues. V was clipped by 8 bases and J by 4 bases, with 14 bases between them. The germline gives CDR1 SNHLY, CDR2 FYNNEI. CDR3 DNA sequence: TGTGCCAGCGGGGTGGCTAGCGGCACTGAAGCTTTCTTT. Translating gives CASGVASGTEAFF.

The chain links TRBV3-1 (or the pseudogene TRBV3-2) to TRBJ2-1, with 7 bases aligning to TRBD1. Trimming removed 4 bases from V and 5 bases from J; junction bases left unmatched: 8. Germline CDR1 is LGHDT and CDR2 is YNNKEL (reference sequence). The CDR3 spans 15 residues. The CDR3 nucleotides read TGTGCCAGCAGCCGGGACAGTAGGATAAACAATGAGCAGTTCTTC. The encoded protein is CASSRDSRINNEQFF.

The rearrangement uses TRBV6-6 and TRBJ2-1, with D possibly TRBD1 on 5 matching bases. The germline gives CDR1 MNHNY, CDR2 SVGAGI (reference sequence). The V end was cut by 11 bases, the J end by 6 bases, with 17 bases between. The CDR3 spans 13 residues. The CDR3 nucleotides read TGTGCCCGTTTTGGCAGGGTGGTCAATGAGCAGTTCTTC. Its protein product is CARFGRVVNEQFF.

The rearrangement links TRBV12-3 or TRBV12-4 to TRBJ2-3; D is unresolved. The CDR3 loop spans 13 amino acids. V lost 6 bases, J lost 3 bases, and 10 bases lay in between. CDR3 loop: CASRSLSTDTQYF. The CDR3, as DNA: TGTGCCAGCAGATCCCTTAGTACAGATACGCAGTATTTT.

J is TRBJ2-1 and V is TRBV19, with 9 bases that match TRBD2. CDR1 LNHDA and CDR2 SQIVND come from the germline V gene (reference sequence). With 1 base clipped from V and 9 bases from J, the junction kept 1 base outside the gene matches. This CDR3 has 13 residues. The CDR3 DNA reads TGTGCCAGTAGTATAGGCGGGAGGGCTGAGCAGTTCTTC. This translates into CASSIGGRAEQFF.

This clone was counted once. This chain connects TRBV6-5 to TRBJ1-5; no definite D call. Germline CDR1 is MNHEY and CDR2 is SVGAGI. V was clipped by 7 bases and J by 4 bases, with 14 bases between them. CDR3 length equals 14 residues. The CDR3 nucleotides are TGTGCCAGCAACCGAAAGGCAGCTAATCAGCCCCAGCATTTT. Protein: CASNRKAANQPQHF.

The V call is TRBV4-2, the J call TRBJ1-2; D remains ambiguous. The germline V gene has CDR1 LGHNA and CDR2 YNFKEQ. V was cut by 1 base and J by 8 bases, with 8 bases left in between. The CDR3 covers 12 residues. CDR3 sequence (DNA): TGTGCCAGCAGCCAAGGTCGGTACGGCTACACCTTC. Translation gives CASSQGRYGYTF.

This rearrangement joins TRBV30 to TRBJ1-2, with TRBD1 identical over 11 bases. V gave up 7 bases and J gave up 3 bases; unmatched junction bases: 10. This CDR3 region has 15 residues. Germline V CDR1 and CDR2: GTSNPN, SVGIG (reference sequence). CDR3 region: CAFLFRDRGDYGYTF. The CDR3 DNA is TGTGCCTTCTTATTCCGGGACAGGGGGGACTATGGCTACACCTTC.

The chain uses TRBV9 and TRBJ1-1, with D unresolved. The CDR3 runs to 13 residues. Trimming stripped 0 bases from V and 5 bases from J, with 8 bases between. Germline lookup yields CDR1 SGDLS and CDR2 YYNGEE. CDR3 nucleotide sequence: TGTGCCAGCAGCGTAGAGGTGGGAACTGAAGCTTTCTTT. The encoded protein is CASSVEVGTEAFF.

This clone was counted a single time. The chain joins TRBV10-3 to TRBJ1-2; tentatively, D is TRBD1 (5 bases). This CDR3 has 14 residues. Germline loops: CDR1 ENHRY, CDR2 SYGVKD. V was pared by 4 bases and J by 4 bases, with 13 bases between. CDR3 sequence (DNA): TGTGCCATCAGTGGCTCAGGGCGCTCCTATGGCTACACCTTC. Its translation: CAISGSGRSYGYTF.

The V and J genes are TRBV7-9 and TRBJ1-2; the match to TRBD1 covers 7 bases. Looked up from germline, CDR1 is SEHNR and CDR2 is FQNEAQ (reference sequence). The V segment lost 7 bases and the J segment 8 bases; nucleotides outside the gene matches: 10. The CDR3 contains 13 residues. Here the CDR3 reads CASKIDRAGGYTF. The CDR3 DNA sequence: TGTGCCAGCAAGATAGACAGGGCTGGAGGCTACACCTTC.

The CDR3 loop is CASSVAGSSYNEQFF. For the CDR3, the DNA is TGTGCCAGCAGTGTAGCGGGTAGCTCCTACAATGAGCAGTTCTTC. The V and J genes are TRBV6-1 and TRBJ2-1; 7 nucleotides line up with TRBD2. Germline V gene lookup returns CDR1 MNHNS and CDR2 SASEGT. V gave up 4 bases and J gave up 0 bases; unmatched junction bases: 3. This CDR3 comprises 15 residues.

This clone was counted between two and nine times. The CDR3 coding sequence is TGTGCCAGTAGTACTACCCGGACAGGAGAGCAGTACTTC. Translation gives CASSTTRTGEQYF. V is TRBV19 and J is TRBJ2-7; TRBD1 aligns across 7 bases. Germline V CDR1 and CDR2: LNHDA, SQIVND (reference sequence). The CDR3 loop spans 13 amino acids. V shed 4 bases and J 7 bases; nucleotides not matched to a gene: 7.